The present T cell receptor beta chain was sequenced within a study of siplizumab effects on memory and regulatory T cells. Some clones are missing from TCRdb's copy, which holds only in-frame ones; the method was immunoSEQ multiplex PCR. The sample consists of tens of thousands of clones, 90% to 97% of them appearing once. Trimming took 3 bases from V and 4 from J, leaving 7 bases between them. CDR1 SQVTM and CDR2 ANQGSEA come from the germline V gene. This CDR3 has 11 residues. This receptor was obtained from a human donor in good health. The rearrangement uses TRBV29-1 and TRBJ2-7; no definite D call. Sequenced material: naive CD8+ T cells sorted from blood. Written as DNA, the CDR3 is TGCAGCGTTGACGGTGGTTACGAGCAGTACTTC. It specifies CSVDGGYEQYF.